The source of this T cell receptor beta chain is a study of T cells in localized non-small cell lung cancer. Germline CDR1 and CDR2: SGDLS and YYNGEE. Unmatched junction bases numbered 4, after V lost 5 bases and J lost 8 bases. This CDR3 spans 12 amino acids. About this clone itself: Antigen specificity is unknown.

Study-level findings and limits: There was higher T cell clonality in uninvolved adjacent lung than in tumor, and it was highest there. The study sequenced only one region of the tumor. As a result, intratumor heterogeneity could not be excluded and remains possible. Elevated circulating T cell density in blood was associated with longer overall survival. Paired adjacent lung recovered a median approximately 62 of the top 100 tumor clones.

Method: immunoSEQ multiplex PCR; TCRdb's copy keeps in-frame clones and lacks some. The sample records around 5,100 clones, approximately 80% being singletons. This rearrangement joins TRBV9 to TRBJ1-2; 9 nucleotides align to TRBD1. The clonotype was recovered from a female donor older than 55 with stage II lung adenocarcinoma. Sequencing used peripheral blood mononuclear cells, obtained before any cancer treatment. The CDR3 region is CASSGTGKGYTF. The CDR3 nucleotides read TGTGCCAGCAGTGGGACAGGGAAGGGCTACACCTTC.